Listed here are 5 T cell receptor beta chains from one sample, sequenced in a study of human T cells and chemical hapten exposure. One entry per CDR3 protein, called by TCRdb with MiXCR from the RACE reads. The table includes some 400,000 distinct CDR3 sequences, around 4.8% detected once. This sample's time point: patch test 1, 2 weeks after DPC sensitization. Treatment denoted: therapeutic diphenylcyclopropenone sensitization with weekly scalp DPC. The input for sequencing was whole blood, taken in connection with sensitization to the hapten diphenylcyclopropenone (DPC). These receptors originate from a woman aged 50 to 60 with alopecia areata. Some clones in this sample may be carry-over from other donors' samples.

This clonotype was seen repeatedly, ten times or more. The chain joins TRBV12-3 or TRBV12-4 to TRBJ2-3; possibly TRBD2 for D (6 bases). V was pared by 4 bases and J by 2 bases, with 19 bases between. The CDR3 is made up of 17 amino acids. The CDR3 nucleotides are TGTGCCAGCAGTTGGTCTCCACGGGAGAAAGACACAGATACGCAGTATTTT. It codes for CASSWSPREKDTDTQYF.

The chain employs TRBV5-6 and TRBJ2-1, with unresolved D. CDR1 and CDR2 from the germline V gene are SGHDT and YYEEEE. The V end lost 8 bases, the J end lost 6 bases, and 15 bases lay between the germline ends. CDR3 size: 13 residues. The CDR3 nucleotides read TGTGCCAGTAGGAGAGGTTCTCTCAATGAGCAGTTCTTC. Its protein product is CASRRGSLNEQFF.

This clonotype appeared many times. The V and J genes are TRBV6-6 and TRBJ2-5; possible D gene TRBD2, 6 bases. The ends were cut back, 5 bases at V and 5 bases at J, with 12 bases in the middle. Germline CDR1 reads MNHNY; CDR2 reads SVGAGI (reference sequence). The CDR3 covers 13 residues. The DNA of the CDR3 is TGTGCCAGCAGTACGGGAGAGGTGGAGACCCAGTACTTC. This translates into CASSTGEVETQYF.

This clonotype was seen only a few times. The chain recombines TRBV5-1 with TRBJ2-3; tentatively, D is TRBD2 (6 bases). The CDR3 contains 15 residues. Trimming removed 0 bases at V and 5 bases at J, with 13 bases between. The germline CDR1 and CDR2 sequences are SGHRS and YFSETQ. Here the CDR3 reads CASSLGGAPGDTQYF. The CDR3 bases are TGCGCCAGCAGCTTGGGCGGGGCCCCGGGAGATACGCAGTATTTT.

This clonotype was recorded at least ten times. The V gene is TRBV12-3 or TRBV12-4, the J gene TRBJ1-5; D gene ambiguous. The ends were cut back, 6 bases at V and 8 bases at J, with 11 bases in the middle. There are 12 residues in the CDR3. CDR3 amino acids: CASRQNQEPQHF. The CDR3 coding sequence is TGTGCCAGCAGACAGAATCAAGAGCCCCAGCATTTT.